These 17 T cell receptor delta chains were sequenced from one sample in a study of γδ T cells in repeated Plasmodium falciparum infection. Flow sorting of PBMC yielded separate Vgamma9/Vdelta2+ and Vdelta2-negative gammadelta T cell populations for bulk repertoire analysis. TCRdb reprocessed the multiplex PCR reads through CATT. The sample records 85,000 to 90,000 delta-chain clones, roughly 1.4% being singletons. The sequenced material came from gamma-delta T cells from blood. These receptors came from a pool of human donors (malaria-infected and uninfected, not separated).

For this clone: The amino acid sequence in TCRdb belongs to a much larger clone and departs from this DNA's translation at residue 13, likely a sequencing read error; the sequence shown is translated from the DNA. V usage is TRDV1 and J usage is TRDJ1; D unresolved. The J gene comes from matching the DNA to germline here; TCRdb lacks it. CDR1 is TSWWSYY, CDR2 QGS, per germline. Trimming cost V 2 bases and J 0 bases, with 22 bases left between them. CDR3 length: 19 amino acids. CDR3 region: CALGERWESRKGHTDKLIF. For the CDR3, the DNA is TGTGCTCTTGGGGAAAGATGGGAGTCTCGAAAGGGGCACACCGATAAACTCATCTTT.

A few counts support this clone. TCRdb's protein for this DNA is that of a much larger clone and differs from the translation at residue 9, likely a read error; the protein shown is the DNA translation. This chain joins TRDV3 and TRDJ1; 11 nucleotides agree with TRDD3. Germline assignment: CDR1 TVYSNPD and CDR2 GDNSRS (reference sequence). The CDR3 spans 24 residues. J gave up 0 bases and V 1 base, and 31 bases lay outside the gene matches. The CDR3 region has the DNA TGTGCCTTTACCCCCCTACGCCGTCACTCAATCTGGGGGATACTTCTTGAGTACACCGATAAACTCATCTTT. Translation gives CAFTPLRRHSIWGILLEYTDKLIF.

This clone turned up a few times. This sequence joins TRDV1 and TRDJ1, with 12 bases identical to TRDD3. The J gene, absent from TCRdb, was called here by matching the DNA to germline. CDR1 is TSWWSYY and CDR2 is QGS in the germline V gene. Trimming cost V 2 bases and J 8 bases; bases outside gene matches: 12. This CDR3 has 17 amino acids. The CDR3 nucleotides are TGTGCTCTTGGGGAAAGTAACGAGGTGCTGGGGGATACGAAACTCATCTTT. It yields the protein CALGESNEVLGDTKLIF.

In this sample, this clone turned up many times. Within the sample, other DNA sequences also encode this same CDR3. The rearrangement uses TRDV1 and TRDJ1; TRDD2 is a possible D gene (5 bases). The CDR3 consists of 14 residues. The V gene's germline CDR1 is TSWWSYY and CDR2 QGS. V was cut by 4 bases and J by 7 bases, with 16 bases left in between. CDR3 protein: CALGVPSPAAKLIF. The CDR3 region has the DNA TGTGCTCTTGGGGTTCCTTCTCCAGCGGCTAAACTCATCTTT.

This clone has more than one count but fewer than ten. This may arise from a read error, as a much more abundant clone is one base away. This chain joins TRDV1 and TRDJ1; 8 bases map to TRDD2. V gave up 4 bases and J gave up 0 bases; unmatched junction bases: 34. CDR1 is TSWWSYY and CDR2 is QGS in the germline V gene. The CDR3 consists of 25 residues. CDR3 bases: TGTGCTCTTGGGGCGCCAAAGACGAATCTTCCTACTGTGTACTGGAGTACCGGCTACACCGATAAACTCATCTTT. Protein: CALGAPKTNLPTVYWSTGYTDKLIF.

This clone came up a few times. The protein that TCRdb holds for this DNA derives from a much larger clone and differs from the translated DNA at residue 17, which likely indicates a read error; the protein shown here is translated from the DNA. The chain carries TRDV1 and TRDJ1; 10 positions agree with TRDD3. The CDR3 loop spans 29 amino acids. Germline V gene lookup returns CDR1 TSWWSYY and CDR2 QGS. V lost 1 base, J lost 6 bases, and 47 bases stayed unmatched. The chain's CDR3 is CALGEPDPGRAGNWGISLLLPCGLNKLIF. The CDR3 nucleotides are TGTGCTCTTGGGGAACCAGACCCAGGGAGAGCGGGGAACTGGGGGATCAGTCTTCTCTTACCGTGTGGCCTAAATAAACTCATCTTT.

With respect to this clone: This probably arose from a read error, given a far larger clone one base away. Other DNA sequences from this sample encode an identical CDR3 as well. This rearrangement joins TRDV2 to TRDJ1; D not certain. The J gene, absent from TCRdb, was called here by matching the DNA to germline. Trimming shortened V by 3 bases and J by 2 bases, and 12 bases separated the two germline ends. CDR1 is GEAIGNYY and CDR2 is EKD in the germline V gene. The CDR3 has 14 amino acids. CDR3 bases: TGTGCCTGTGACCCCTTACTCGAGACCGATAAACTCATCTTT. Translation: CACDPLLETDKLIF.

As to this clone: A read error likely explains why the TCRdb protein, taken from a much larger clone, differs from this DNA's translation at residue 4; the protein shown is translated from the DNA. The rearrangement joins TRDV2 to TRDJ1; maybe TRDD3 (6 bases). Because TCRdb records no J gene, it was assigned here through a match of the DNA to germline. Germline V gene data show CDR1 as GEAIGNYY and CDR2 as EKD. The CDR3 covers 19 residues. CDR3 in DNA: TGTGCCTGTAACACCAAAGGCCTGGGGCGCAACCGGGGTGCCGATAAACTCATCTTT. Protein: CACNTKGLGRNRGADKLIF.

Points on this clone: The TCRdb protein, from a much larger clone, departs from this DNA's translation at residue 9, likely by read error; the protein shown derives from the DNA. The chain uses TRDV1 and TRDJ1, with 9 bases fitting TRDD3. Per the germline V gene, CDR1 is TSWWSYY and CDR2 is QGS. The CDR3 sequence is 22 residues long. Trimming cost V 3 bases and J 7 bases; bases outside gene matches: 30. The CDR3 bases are TGTGCTCTTGGGGATGGACCTTCCTCCCTTTGGGGGATATCGATCACGGCACGTAAACTCATCTTT. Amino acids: CALGDGPSSLWGISITARKLIF.

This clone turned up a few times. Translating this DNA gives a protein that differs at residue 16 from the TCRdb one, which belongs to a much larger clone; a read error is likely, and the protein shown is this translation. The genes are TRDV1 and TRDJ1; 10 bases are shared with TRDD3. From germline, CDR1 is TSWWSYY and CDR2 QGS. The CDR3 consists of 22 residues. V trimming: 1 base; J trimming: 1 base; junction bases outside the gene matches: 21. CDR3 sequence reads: CALGERGSYDIWGIQCTDKLIF. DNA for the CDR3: TGTGCTCTTGGGGAACGAGGCTCCTACGATATTTGGGGGATACAGTGCACCGATAAACTCATCTTT.

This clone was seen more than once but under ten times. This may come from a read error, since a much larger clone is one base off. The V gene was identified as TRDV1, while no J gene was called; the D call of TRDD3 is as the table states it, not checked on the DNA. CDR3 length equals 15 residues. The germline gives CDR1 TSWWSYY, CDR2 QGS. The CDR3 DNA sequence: TGTGCTCTTGGGGAACTCGGGGGGGACACCGATAAACTCACCTTT. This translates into CALGELGGDTDKLTF.

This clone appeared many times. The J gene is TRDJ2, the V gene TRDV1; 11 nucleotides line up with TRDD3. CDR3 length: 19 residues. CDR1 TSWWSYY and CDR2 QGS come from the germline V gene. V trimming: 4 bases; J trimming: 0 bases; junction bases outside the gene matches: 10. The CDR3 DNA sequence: TGTGCTCTTGGGGCATGCCTGGGGGATACAGAAGCTTTGACAGCACAACTCTTCTTT. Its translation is CALGACLGDTEALTAQLFF.

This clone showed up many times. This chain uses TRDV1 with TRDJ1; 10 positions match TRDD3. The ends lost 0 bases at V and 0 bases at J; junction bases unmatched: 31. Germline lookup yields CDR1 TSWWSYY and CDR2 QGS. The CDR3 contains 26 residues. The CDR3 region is CALGELSGPPYLFRTGGLTDTDKLIF. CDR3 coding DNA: TGTGCTCTTGGGGAACTATCAGGTCCCCCATACCTCTTCCGTACTGGGGGATTGACCGACACCGATAAACTCATCTTT.

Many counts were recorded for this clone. The CDR3 DNA follows: TGTGCTCTTGGGTCTTCCTACTACACCGATAAACTCATCTTT. Protein product: CALGSSYYTDKLIF. The chain combines TRDV1 with TRDJ1, with 8 bases identical to TRDD2. The J gene, absent from TCRdb, was called here by matching the DNA to germline. Germline CDR1 TSWWSYY, CDR2 QGS. The V and J ends lost 5 bases and 0 bases, in that order; junction bases with no gene match: 2. The CDR3 is 14 residues long.

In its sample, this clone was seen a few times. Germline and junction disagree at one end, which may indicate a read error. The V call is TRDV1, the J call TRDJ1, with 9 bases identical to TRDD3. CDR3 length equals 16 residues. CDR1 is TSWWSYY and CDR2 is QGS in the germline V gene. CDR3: CALGAKYWGSTDKLTF. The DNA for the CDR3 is TGTGCTCTTGGGGCTAAGTACTGGGGGAGCACCGATAAACTCACCTTT.

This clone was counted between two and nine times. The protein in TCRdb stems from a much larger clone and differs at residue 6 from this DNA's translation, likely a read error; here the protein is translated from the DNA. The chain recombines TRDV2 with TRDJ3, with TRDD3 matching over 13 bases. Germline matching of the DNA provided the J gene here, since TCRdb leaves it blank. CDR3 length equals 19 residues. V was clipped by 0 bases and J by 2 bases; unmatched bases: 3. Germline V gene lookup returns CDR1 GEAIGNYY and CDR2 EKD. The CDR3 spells CACDTITGGYAWDTRQMFF. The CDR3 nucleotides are TGTGCCTGTGACACCATTACTGGGGGATACGCCTGGGACACCCGACAGATGTTTTTC.

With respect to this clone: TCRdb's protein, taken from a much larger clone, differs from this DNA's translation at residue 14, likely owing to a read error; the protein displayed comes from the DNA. As DNA, the CDR3 is TGTGCCTTCCAGAGGAAAAAATTCCTACGGTACTGGGGGGTACCATGGCCGACAGCACAACTCTTCTTT. Translation: CAFQRKKFLRYWGVPWPTAQLFF. The chain uses TRDV3 and TRDJ2, with a weak D call TRDD3 (8 bases). V was trimmed by 3 bases and J by 4 bases, leaving 42 bases between them. The CDR3 is 23 residues long. Per germline, CDR1 TVYSNPD and CDR2 GDNSRS (reference sequence).